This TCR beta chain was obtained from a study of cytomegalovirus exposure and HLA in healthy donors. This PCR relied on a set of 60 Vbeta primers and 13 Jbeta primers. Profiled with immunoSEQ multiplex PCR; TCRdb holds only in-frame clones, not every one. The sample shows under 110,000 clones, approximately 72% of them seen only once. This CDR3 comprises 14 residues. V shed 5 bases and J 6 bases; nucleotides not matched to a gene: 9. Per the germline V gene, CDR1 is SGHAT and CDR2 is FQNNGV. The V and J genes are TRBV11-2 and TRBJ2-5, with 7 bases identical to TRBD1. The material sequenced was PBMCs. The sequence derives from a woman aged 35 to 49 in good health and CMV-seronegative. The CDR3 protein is CASSIGQEMQTQYF. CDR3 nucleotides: TGTGCCAGCAGCATTGGACAGGAGATGCAGACCCAGTACTTC.